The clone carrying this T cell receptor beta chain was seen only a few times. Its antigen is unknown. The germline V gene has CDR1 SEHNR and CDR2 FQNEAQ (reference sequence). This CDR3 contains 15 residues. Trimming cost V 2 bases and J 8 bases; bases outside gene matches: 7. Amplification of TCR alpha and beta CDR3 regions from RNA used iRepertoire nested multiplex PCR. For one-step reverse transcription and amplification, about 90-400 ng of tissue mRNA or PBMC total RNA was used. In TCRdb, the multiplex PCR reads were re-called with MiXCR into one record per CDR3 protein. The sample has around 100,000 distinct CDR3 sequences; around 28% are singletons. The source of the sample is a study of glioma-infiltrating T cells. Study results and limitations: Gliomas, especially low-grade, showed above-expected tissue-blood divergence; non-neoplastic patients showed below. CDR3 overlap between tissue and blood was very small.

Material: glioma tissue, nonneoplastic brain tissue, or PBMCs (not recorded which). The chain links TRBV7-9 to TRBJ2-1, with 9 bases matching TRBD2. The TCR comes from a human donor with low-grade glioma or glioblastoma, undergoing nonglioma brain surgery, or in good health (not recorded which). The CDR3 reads CASSLIQLAGDEQFF. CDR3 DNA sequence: TGTGCCAGCAGCTTAATACAACTAGCGGGCGATGAGCAGTTCTTC.